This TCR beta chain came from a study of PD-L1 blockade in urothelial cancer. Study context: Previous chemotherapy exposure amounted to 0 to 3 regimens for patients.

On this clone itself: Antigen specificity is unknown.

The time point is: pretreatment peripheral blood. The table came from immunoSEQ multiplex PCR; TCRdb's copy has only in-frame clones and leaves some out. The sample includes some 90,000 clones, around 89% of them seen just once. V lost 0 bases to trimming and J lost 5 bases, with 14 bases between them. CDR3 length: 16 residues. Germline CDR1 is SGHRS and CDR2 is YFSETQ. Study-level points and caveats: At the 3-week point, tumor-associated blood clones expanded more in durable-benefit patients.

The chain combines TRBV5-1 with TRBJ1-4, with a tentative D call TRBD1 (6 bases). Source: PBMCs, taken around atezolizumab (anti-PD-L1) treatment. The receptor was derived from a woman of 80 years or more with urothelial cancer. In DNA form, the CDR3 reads TGCGCCAGCAGCTTGGTAGGCAGGGGACGAAATGAAAAACTGTTTTTT. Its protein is CASSLVGRGRNEKLFF.